These 17 T cell receptor beta chains originate from one sample sequenced in a study of shared clonotypes between healthy human individuals (dated by TCRdb to 2019 to 2021). Library method: the immunoSEQ multiplex PCR assay. TCRdb carries this immuneACCESS record with in-frame sequences only. Its versions omit some clonotypes, under half of them owing to an unresolved V gene in the studies checked, with the rest unexplained. In all, the sample holds roughly 680,000 clones, and just under 75% of those were seen once. 1.8% of the sample is held by the ten biggest clonotypes. Sequenced: memory CD4+ T cells sorted from blood. Reading the label with the study, this specimen's cell subset or site is: CD45RA-negative fraction. The origin of the receptors is a woman aged 25 to 45 in good health.

This chain uses TRBV5-4 with TRBJ2-7; D might be TRBD1 (6 bases). Germline V lookup: CDR1 SGHNT, CDR2 YYREEE (reference sequence). Trimming cost V 0 bases and J 3 bases, with 13 bases left between them. The CDR3 spans 15 residues. CDR3 DNA sequence: TGTGCCAGCAGCTTGGGGGGAAACAGGGTCTACGAGCAGTACTTC. It encodes CASSLGGNRVYEQYF.

This clone has just a few counts. CDR3 DNA sequence: TGTGCCAGCAGCCTCGGACAGGGATTCACTGAAGCTTTCTTT. Translating gives CASSLGQGFTEAFF. This chain connects TRBV9 to TRBJ1-1, with TRBD1 matching 8 bases. CDR3 size: 14 residues. Germline loops: CDR1 SGDLS, CDR2 YYNGEE. The V and J ends lost 4 bases and 4 bases, in that order; junction bases with no gene match: 6.

V and J are TRBV30 and TRBJ2-7; 10 positions agree with TRBD2. Looked up from germline, CDR1 is GTSNPN and CDR2 is SVGIG (reference sequence). With V trimmed by 4 bases and J by 7 bases, 10 bases remained unmatched. This CDR3 contains 14 residues. CDR3 loop: CAWKRTSGLREQYF. The CDR3, as DNA: TGTGCCTGGAAAAGGACTAGCGGCCTACGAGAGCAGTACTTC.

This clone was found many times. The chain uses TRBV4-1 and TRBJ2-2, with a weak D call TRBD1 (6 bases). Deletions cut 4 bases from V and 5 bases from J, with 17 bases between. The V gene's germline CDR1 is MGHRA and CDR2 YSYEKL. The CDR3 runs 16 residues. The CDR3 reads CASSPLEQGKTGELFF. The CDR3 nucleotides are TGCGCCAGCAGCCCCCTGGAACAGGGCAAGACCGGGGAGCTGTTTTTT.

V gene TRBV7-9 combines with J gene TRBJ2-6; perhaps TRBD1 as D (6 bases). The CDR3 has 17 residues. The V and J ends lost 8 bases and 4 bases respectively, with 21 bases between them. CDR1 SEHNR and CDR2 FQNEAQ come from the germline V gene (reference sequence). The CDR3 bases are TGTGCCAGCCGAAGTCCCACAGGGTACCTGGGGGCCAACGTCCTGACTTTC. It translates to CASRSPTGYLGANVLTF.

CDR3 DNA sequence: TGCGCCAGCAGCTCCACAGGGCAACAATTCTATGGCTACACCTTC. Encoded protein: CASSSTGQQFYGYTF. The chain combines TRBV5-1 with TRBJ1-2, with D possibly being TRBD1 (6 bases). With 3 bases removed from V and 4 bases from J, the gap between germline ends came to 16 bases. Germline values: CDR1 SGHRS, CDR2 YFSETQ. CDR3 size: 15 residues.

This chain uses TRBV7-2 with TRBJ1-3; D might be TRBD1 (6 bases). Germline CDR1 is SGHTA and CDR2 is FQGNSA. The CDR3 totals 16 residues. V was pared by 2 bases and J by 4 bases, with 15 bases between. CDR3 in amino acids: CASSLSRGAQGNTIYF. In DNA form, the CDR3 reads TGTGCCAGCAGCTTAAGTCGGGGGGCGCAAGGAAACACCATATATTTT.

As concerns this clone: Additional DNA sequences in this sample encode the identical CDR3. The chain uses TRBV5-1 and TRBJ2-1; 10 bases map to TRBD2. CDR3 length: 15 residues. After removal of 2 bases from V and 4 bases from J, the junction contained 3 bases not matched to a gene. Germline CDR1 SGHRS, CDR2 YFSETQ. The CDR3 DNA follows: TGCGCCAGCAGCTTCGATAGCGGGGGGTACAATGAGCAGTTCTTC. Its translation is CASSFDSGGYNEQFF.

The rearrangement joins TRBV6-1 to TRBJ2-3, with D possibly TRBD2 on 6 matching bases. CDR3 length: 14 residues. V was pared by 7 bases and J by 4 bases, with 15 bases between. Per germline, CDR1 MNHNS and CDR2 SASEGT. CDR3 loop: CASKRRESADTQYF. CDR3 DNA: TGTGCCAGCAAACGACGGGAGTCAGCAGATACGCAGTATTTT.

The chain recombines TRBV28 with TRBJ2-1; 9 bases are shared with TRBD2. From germline, CDR1 is MDHEN and CDR2 SYDVKM. V shed 1 base, J shed 7 bases, and the junction held 8 bases outside the gene matches. This CDR3 has 16 residues. The CDR3 DNA sequence: TGTGCCAGCAGTTTATCGGCTGCGGGAGGGCGGAATGAGCAGTTCTTC. Its translation is CASSLSAAGGRNEQFF. Variable domain in full (rest from reference TRBV28 and TRBJ2-1): DVKVTQSSRYLVKRTGEKVFLECVQDMDHENMFWYRQDPGLGLRLIYFSYDVKMKEKGDIPEGYSVSREKKERFSLILESASTNQTSMYLCASSLSAAGGRNEQFFGPGTRLTVL.

This clone was counted once. A read error is possible here, since a much larger clone lies one base away. The sample carries other DNA sequences with the same CDR3. The CDR3 bases are TGTGCCAGCAGCTTAGCAGGGAATTACGAGCAGTACTTC. Translation: CASSLAGNYEQYF. The rearrangement uses TRBV7-2 and TRBJ2-7; D remains unclear. Germline-derived CDR1 and CDR2 are SGHTA and FQGNSA. Trimming shortened V by 0 bases and J by 4 bases, and 7 bases separated the two germline ends. The CDR3 runs to 13 residues. Full variable domain (rest looked up from reference TRBV7-2 and TRBJ2-7): GAGVSQSPSNKVTEKGKDVELRCDPISGHTALYWYRQSLGQGLEFLIYFQGNSAPDKSGLPSDRFSAERTGGSVSTLTIQRTQQEDSAVYLCASSLAGNYEQYFGPGTRLTVT.

A few counts support this clone. The rearrangement uses TRBV27 and TRBJ1-5; weak D call: TRBD1 (6 bases). V was clipped by 6 bases and J by 3 bases, with 15 bases between them. This CDR3 is 15 amino acids long. CDR1 is MNHEY, CDR2 SMNVEV, per germline (reference sequence). The CDR3 sequence: CASSSTQGNNQPQHF. Here the CDR3 DNA reads TGTGCCAGCAGCTCGACGCAGGGGAACAATCAGCCCCAGCATTTT.

V is TRBV5-5 and J is TRBJ2-7; D ambiguous. The germline V and J ends were trimmed by 1 base and 5 bases, with 16 bases remaining between them. The CDR3 is made up of 15 amino acids. Per the germline V gene, CDR1 is SGHKS and CDR2 is YYEKEE (reference sequence). In DNA, the CDR3 is TGTGCCAGCAGCTTGAGTCGGCCCCAGTCCCACGAGCAGTACTTC. It is translated as CASSLSRPQSHEQYF.

The gene calls are TRBV4-1 and TRBJ2-7; 8 bases agree with TRBD2. The germline CDR1 and CDR2 sequences are MGHRA and YSYEKL. Germline trimming cut 0 bases from V and 7 bases from J; bases unmatched to any gene: 14. The CDR3 loop spans 17 amino acids. The CDR3 spells CASSQEQGLGGIGEQYF. In DNA, the CDR3 is TGCGCCAGCAGCCAAGAACAGGGACTAGGTGGAATAGGGGAGCAGTACTTC.

A word on this clone: The sample contains more than one DNA sequence encoding this CDR3. V is TRBV2 and J is TRBJ1-5; D perhaps matches TRBD1 (5 bases). Trimming left V 2 bases short and J 7 bases short, with 9 bases between. The CDR3 contains 13 residues. Per germline, CDR1 SNHLY and CDR2 FYNNEI. CDR3 nucleotide sequence: TGTGCCAGCAGTGAACAGGGTGGGCAGCCCCAGCATTTT. Amino acids: CASSEQGGQPQHF. Variable domain in full (rest from reference TRBV2 and TRBJ1-5): EPEVTQTPSHQVTQMGQEVILRCVPISNHLYFYWYRQILGQKVEFLVSFYNNEISEKSEIFDDQFSVERPDGSNFTLKIRSTKLEDSAMYFCASSEQGGQPQHFGDGTRLSIL.

Written as DNA, the CDR3 is TGTGCCAGCAGCCAAGGAGCAGCGGGGGTGGAAAACAATGAGCAGTTCTTC. Protein: CASSQGAAGVENNEQFF. The chain couples TRBV4-2 to TRBJ2-1, with 8 bases identical to TRBD2. This CDR3 spans 17 amino acids. Trimming at V came to 1 base and at J to 5 bases, leaving 10 bases not matched to a gene. CDR1 is LGHNA, CDR2 YNFKEQ, per germline.

This chain joins TRBV7-9 and TRBJ2-3; D might be TRBD1 (6 bases). The germline V gene encodes CDR1 SEHNR and CDR2 FQNEAQ (reference sequence). The CDR3 length is 14 residues. Trimming took off 1 base at V and 1 base at J, with 6 bases between the two ends. The CDR3 here is CASSLGTGTDTQYF. The CDR3 region has the DNA TGTGCCAGCAGCTTAGGGACAGGCACAGATACGCAGTATTTT.